These 26 T cell receptor beta chains were sequenced from one sample in a study of cytomegalovirus exposure and HLA in healthy donors (TCRdb year 2017). Libraries were built with the immunoSEQ multiplex PCR assay. For the multiplex PCR, a mixture combining 60 forward primers for TCR Vbeta segments and 13 reverse primers for TCR Jbeta segments was used. What TCRdb holds here is the immuneACCESS table cut down to in-frame rearrangements. Part of the clones is not present; checked against another copy, under half of the missing clones reflect an unresolved V gene, and the others are unexplained. This sample holds some 97,000 clones; roughly 82% were observed only once. Around 1.2% of the sample belongs to the ten largest clones. The sequencing input was PBMCs. All receptors derive from a young woman in good health and CMV-seronegative.

The genes are TRBV29-1 and TRBJ2-2; maybe TRBD1 (5 bases). V lost 7 bases and J lost 1, with 7 bases in between. In germline, CDR1 is SQVTM, CDR2 ANQGSEA. The CDR3 has 12 amino acids. CDR3 protein: CSATGNTGELFF. CDR3 sequence (DNA): TGCAGCGCAACAGGGAACACCGGGGAGCTGTTTTTT.

The gene calls are TRBV4-3 and TRBJ2-3, with 9 bases matching TRBD2. V was pared by 0 bases and J by 6 bases, with 10 bases of the junction left unmatched. The germline gives CDR1 LGHNA, CDR2 YSLEER. This CDR3 is built from 17 residues. The CDR3 DNA sequence: TGCGCCAGCAGCCAAGAGAGGATCGGACTAGCGATGGATACGCAGTATTTT. As protein: CASSQERIGLAMDTQYF.

DNA of the CDR3: TGTGCCAGCAGCGTCAGCGGGGGACCGGATACGCAGTATTTT. Protein: CASSVSGGPDTQYF. The V call is TRBV9, the J call TRBJ2-3; TRBD2 agrees at 8 bases. This CDR3 is built from 14 residues. Germline V gene data show CDR1 as SGDLS and CDR2 as YYNGEE. V lost 2 bases to trimming and J lost 6 bases; unmatched junction nucleotides: 5.

This clone was seen just once. The chain combines TRBV6-1 with TRBJ1-1; a weak D match, TRBD1 (5 bases). The CDR3 is 15 amino acids. Germline assignment: CDR1 MNHNS and CDR2 SASEGT. Trimming left V 7 bases short and J 2 bases short, with 17 bases between. As DNA, the CDR3 is TGTGCCAGCACCGAATCAGACAGACCTAACACTGAAGCTTTCTTT. This codes for CASTESDRPNTEAFF.

The chain uses TRBV13 and TRBJ2-3; a weak D match, TRBD2 (5 bases). V dropped 1 base and J dropped 4 bases, with 12 bases sitting between them. The length of the CDR3 is 15 residues. From germline, CDR1 is PRHDT and CDR2 FYEKMQ (reference sequence). CDR3 DNA sequence: TGTGCCAGCAGCTTAGAAGGTCTAGCTGCAGATACGCAGTATTTT. Translated: CASSLEGLAADTQYF.

This clone was found a few times. This chain joins TRBV7-9 and TRBJ2-7; TRBD1 matches 7 bases. V was clipped by 4 bases and J by 4 bases; unmatched bases: 13. Germline V CDR1 and CDR2: SEHNR, FQNEAQ (reference sequence). The CDR3 sequence is 16 residues long. In DNA form, the CDR3 reads TGTGCCAGCAGCTCCGCGCAAACGACAGGGCGGTACGAGCAGTACTTC. It yields the protein CASSSAQTTGRYEQYF.

The V and J genes are TRBV7-9 and TRBJ2-3, with D maybe TRBD1 (6 bases). The CDR3 is made up of 18 amino acids. Trimming cost V 5 bases and J 4 bases, with 25 bases left between them. CDR1 and CDR2 (germline): SEHNR, FQNEAQ (reference sequence). The CDR3 nucleotides are TGTGCCAGCAGCCCTTTGACCCGGACAGAAAAGTGGCCAGATACGCAGTATTTT. Its translation: CASSPLTRTEKWPDTQYF.

The rearrangement links TRBV28 to TRBJ2-7; D possibly corresponds to TRBD1 (5 bases). This CDR3 comprises 14 residues. Germline V gives CDR1 MDHEN, CDR2 SYDVKM. Trimming cost V 2 bases and J 6 bases, with 14 bases left between them. The CDR3 here is CASSLKDTLVEQYF. CDR3 nucleotide sequence: TGTGCCAGCAGTTTAAAGGACACGCTTGTCGAGCAGTACTTC.

In this sample, this clone turned up once. The J gene is TRBJ2-7, the V gene TRBV19; 13 bases agree with TRBD2. Germline CDR1 is LNHDA and CDR2 is SQIVND (reference sequence). With 5 bases clipped from V and 4 bases from J, the junction kept 5 bases outside the gene matches. CDR3 length: 15 residues. The CDR3 loop reads CASSLGLAGSYEQYF. Here the CDR3 DNA reads TGTGCCAGTAGTTTGGGACTAGCGGGATCTTACGAGCAGTACTTC.

The V call is TRBV27, the J call TRBJ2-4, with D possibly TRBD1 on 6 matching bases. Germline V gene sequence: CDR1 MNHEY, CDR2 SMNVEV (reference sequence). V was shortened by 2 bases and J by 2 bases, with 10 bases between the two germline ends. This CDR3 is 15 amino acids long. The CDR3 nucleotides are TGTGCCAGCAGTTTACAGGGGTTGACCAAAAACATTCAGTACTTC. Amino acid sequence: CASSLQGLTKNIQYF.

The chain employs TRBV6-1 and TRBJ1-6; D possibly corresponds to TRBD1 (5 bases). This CDR3 is 16 amino acids long. Per the germline V gene, CDR1 is MNHNS and CDR2 is SASEGT. V gave up 5 bases and J gave up 9 bases, with 20 bases separating them. CDR3 amino acids: CASSQGHAGYGSPLHF. In DNA, the CDR3 is TGTGCCAGCAGTCAAGGACACGCCGGTTACGGTTCACCCCTCCACTTT.

The chain uses TRBV5-8 and TRBJ2-7; possible D gene TRBD2, 5 bases. CDR1 is SGHTS and CDR2 is YDEGEE in the germline V gene. CDR3 length equals 14 residues. V was pared by 0 bases and J by 2 bases, with 9 bases between. This chain's CDR3 is CASSLGGSTYEQYF. CDR3 DNA: TGTGCCAGCAGCTTGGGCGGGTCCACCTACGAGCAGTACTTC.

V is TRBV30 and J is TRBJ2-5; TRBD1 matches 10 bases. The better agreement between TRBJ2-7 and the DNA end casts doubt on the J call. CDR3 length: 16 amino acids. Germline V gene sequence: CDR1 GTSNPN, CDR2 SVGIG (reference sequence). The CDR3 DNA is TGTGCCTGGAGTGAGGGGACAGGGGCGGCGACCCACGAGCAGTACTTC. This encodes CAWSEGTGAATHEQYF.

The count of this clone is one. This chain's CDR3 is CASSPQGASYNEQFF. The CDR3 nucleotides are TGTGCCAGCAGCCCCCAGGGGGCCTCCTACAATGAGCAGTTCTTC. The chain recombines TRBV7-2 with TRBJ2-1; 8 bases agree with TRBD1. The CDR3 has 15 amino acids. Trimming took 5 bases from V and 0 from J; bases not matched to a gene: 3. CDR1 is SGHTA, CDR2 FQGNSA, per germline.

The V call is TRBV30, the J call TRBJ1-5, with 8 bases fitting TRBD1. Germline values: CDR1 GTSNPN, CDR2 SVGIG (reference sequence). Germline trimming cut 1 base from V and 15 bases from J; bases unmatched to any gene: 8. The CDR3 has 12 residues. Here the CDR3 DNA reads TGTGCCTGGAGTGATGGGACAGGCTTTCCGCATTTT. Translation: CAWSDGTGFPHF. The full variable domain, in which reference TRBV30 and TRBJ1-5 provide the parts outside the CDR3, is SQTIHQWPATLVQPVGSPLSLECTVEGTSNPNLYWYRQAAGRGLQLLFYSVGIGQISSEVPQNLSASRPQDRQFILSSKKLLLSDSGFYLCAWSDGTGFPHFGDGTRLSIL.

This chain connects TRBV11-3 to TRBJ2-7; D perhaps matches TRBD2 (6 bases). This CDR3 contains 15 residues. Germline CDR1 reads SGHNT; CDR2 reads YENEEA. The V end was cut by 1 base, the J end by 4 bases, with 14 bases between. CDR3 amino acids: CASSLGPAAGYEQYF. Written as DNA, the CDR3 is TGTGCCAGCAGCTTAGGCCCCGCCGCGGGATACGAGCAGTACTTC. The full variable domain, rest sourced from reference TRBV11-3 and TRBJ2-7, is EAGVVQSPRYKIIEKKQPVAFWCNPISGHNTLYWYLQNLGQGPELLIRYENEEAVDDSQLPKDRFSAERLKGVDSTLKIQPAELGDSAVYLCASSLGPAAGYEQYFGPGTRLTVT.

This chain uses TRBV11-2 with TRBJ2-5; D may be TRBD2 (6 bases). V was shortened by 6 bases and J by 4 bases, with 15 bases between the two germline ends. The CDR3 extends over 14 amino acids. The germline CDR1 and CDR2 sequences are SGHAT and FQNNGV. Written as DNA, the CDR3 is TGTGCCAGCAGGAGCCTCGCGGGGCGAGAGACCCAGTACTTC. This codes for CASRSLAGRETQYF.

V is TRBV7-2 and J is TRBJ1-6; 7 bases are shared with TRBD1. Germline V gene sequence: CDR1 SGHTA, CDR2 FQGNSA. The V segment lost 3 bases and the J segment 6 bases; nucleotides outside the gene matches: 5. The CDR3 contains 15 residues. The CDR3 loop reads CASSFLDRVNSPLHF. The CDR3 coding sequence is TGTGCCAGCAGCTTTCTAGACAGGGTTAATTCACCCCTCCACTTT. Full variable domain (missing parts from reference TRBV7-2 and TRBJ1-6): GAGVSQSPSNKVTEKGKDVELRCDPISGHTALYWYRQSLGQGLEFLIYFQGNSAPDKSGLPSDRFSAERTGGSVSTLTIQRTQQEDSAVYLCASSFLDRVNSPLHFGNGTRLTVT.

The rearrangement joins TRBV29-1 to TRBJ1-1; TRBD1 aligns across 7 bases. V trimming: 8 bases; J trimming: 2 bases; junction bases outside the gene matches: 8. Germline lookup yields CDR1 SQVTM and CDR2 ANQGSEA. The CDR3 loop spans 13 amino acids. The CDR3 DNA reads as TGCAGCATCCTTCGACAGGGTAACACTGAAGCTTTCTTT. Translated, it gives CSILRQGNTEAFF.

This clone was seen a handful of times. The V and J genes are TRBV7-9 and TRBJ2-1; TRBD2 matches 10 bases. Germline assignment: CDR1 SEHNR and CDR2 FQNEAQ (reference sequence). V was clipped by 5 bases and J by 12 bases; unmatched bases: 7. The CDR3 spans 13 residues. For the CDR3, the DNA is TGTGCCAGCAGCATAGGGACTAGCGTACGGCAGTTCTTC. Translating gives CASSIGTSVRQFF.

The V call is TRBV7-2, the J call TRBJ2-1; TRBD1 matches at 7 bases. The CDR3 covers 17 residues. With 3 bases clipped from V and 2 bases from J, the junction kept 10 bases outside the gene matches. Germline V gives CDR1 SGHTA, CDR2 FQGNSA. CDR3 sequence reads: CASSFLLYRGPYNEQFF. For the CDR3, the DNA is TGTGCCAGCAGCTTCTTACTTTACAGGGGACCCTACAATGAGCAGTTCTTC.

V gene TRBV9 combines with J gene TRBJ1-2; tentative D call: TRBD1 (6 bases). Trimming stripped 2 bases from V and 4 bases from J, with 12 bases between. This CDR3 has 14 amino acids. Looked up from germline, CDR1 is SGDLS and CDR2 is YYNGEE. CDR3 loop: CASSVVGGVYGYTF. CDR3 in DNA: TGTGCCAGCAGCGTCGTAGGGGGGGTCTATGGCTACACCTTC.

CDR3 sequence: CAWRPSGISSSTDTQYF. As DNA, the CDR3 is TGTGCCTGGAGGCCTAGCGGAATATCGTCTAGCACAGATACGCAGTATTTT. The chain recombines TRBV30 with TRBJ2-3, with 7 bases matching TRBD2. The germline V gene encodes CDR1 GTSNPN and CDR2 SVGIG (reference sequence). The CDR3 extends over 17 amino acids. The ends lost 3 bases at V and 0 bases at J; junction bases unmatched: 12.

This chain uses TRBV4-1 with TRBJ2-3; 8 bases fit TRBD2. V shed 2 bases, J shed 0 bases, and the junction held 4 bases outside the gene matches. Per the germline V gene, CDR1 is MGHRA and CDR2 is YSYEKL. CDR3 length: 16 residues. The CDR3 reads CASSQLGGVSTDTQYF. CDR3 nucleotides: TGCGCCAGCAGCCAACTCGGGGGGGTTAGCACAGATACGCAGTATTTT.

This chain links TRBV28 with TRBJ1-2; 11 bases agree with TRBD1. The V gene end was trimmed by 6 bases and the J gene end by 3 bases; junction bases not matched to a gene: 9. CDR1 is MDHEN and CDR2 is SYDVKM in the germline V gene. The CDR3 has 16 amino acids. The CDR3 DNA sequence: TGTGCCAGCAGAATTATCCGGACAGGGGGCTACTATGGCTACACCTTC. As protein: CASRIIRTGGYYGYTF.

The chain has TRBV7-2 and TRBJ2-3; 14 bases line up with TRBD2. Germline CDR1 is SGHTA and CDR2 is FQGNSA. This CDR3 contains 17 residues. V shed 5 bases, J shed 0 bases, and the junction held 4 bases outside the gene matches. CDR3 DNA sequence: TGTGCCAGCAGCGTAAGGACTAGCGGGAGGAGCACAGATACGCAGTATTTT. This sequence encodes CASSVRTSGRSTDTQYF.